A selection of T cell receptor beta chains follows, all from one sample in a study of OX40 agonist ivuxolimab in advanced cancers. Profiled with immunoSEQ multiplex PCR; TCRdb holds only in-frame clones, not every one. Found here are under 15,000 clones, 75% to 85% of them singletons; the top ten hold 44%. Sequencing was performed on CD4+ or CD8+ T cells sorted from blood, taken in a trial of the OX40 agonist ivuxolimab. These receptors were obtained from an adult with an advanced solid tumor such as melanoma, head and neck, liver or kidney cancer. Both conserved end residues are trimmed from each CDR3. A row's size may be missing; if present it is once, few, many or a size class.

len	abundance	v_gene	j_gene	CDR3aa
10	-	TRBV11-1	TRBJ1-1	ASVPWNTEAF
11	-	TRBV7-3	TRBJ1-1	ASSFGGSTEAF
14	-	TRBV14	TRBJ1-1	ASSQDAAWMNTEAF
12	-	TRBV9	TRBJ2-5	ASSEGRPQETQY
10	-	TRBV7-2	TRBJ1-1	ASSRGPMEAF
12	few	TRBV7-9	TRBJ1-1	ASMTGQIGTEAF
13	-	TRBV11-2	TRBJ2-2	ASSPSGVNTGELF
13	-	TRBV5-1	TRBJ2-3	ASSFTSGHTDTQY
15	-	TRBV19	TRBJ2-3	ASSIDQSGFGTDTQY
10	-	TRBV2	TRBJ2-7	ASSGGSYEQY
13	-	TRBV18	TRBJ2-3	ASSSSGEHTDTQY
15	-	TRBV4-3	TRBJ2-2	ASSQEFNGRATGELF
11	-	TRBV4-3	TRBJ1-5	ASSQSYGQPQH
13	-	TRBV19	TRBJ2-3	ASSLGGGITDTQY
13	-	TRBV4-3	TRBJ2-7	ASSQELDSSYEQY
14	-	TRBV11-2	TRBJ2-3	ASSSWTGRIADTQY
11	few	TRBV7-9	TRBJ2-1	AAGQGGNNEQF
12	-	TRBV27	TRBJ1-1	ASSPDREDTEAF
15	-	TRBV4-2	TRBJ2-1	ASSQNLQVQTGNEQF
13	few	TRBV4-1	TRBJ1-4	ASSPMDRGQEKLF
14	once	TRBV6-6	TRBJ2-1	ASSRTPSTQHNEQF
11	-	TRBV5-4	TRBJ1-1	ASSSAIDTEAF
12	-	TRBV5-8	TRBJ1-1	ATDIGTRLFEAF
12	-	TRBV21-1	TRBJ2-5	ASSKFRYQETQY
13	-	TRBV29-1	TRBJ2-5	SVEDLEDFQETQY
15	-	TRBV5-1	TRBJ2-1	ASSPRNAGRSYNEQF
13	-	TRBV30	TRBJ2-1	AWSTTSNPYNEQF
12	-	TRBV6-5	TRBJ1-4	ASSPSPGGEKLF
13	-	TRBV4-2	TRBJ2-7	ASSQVGQGFHEQY